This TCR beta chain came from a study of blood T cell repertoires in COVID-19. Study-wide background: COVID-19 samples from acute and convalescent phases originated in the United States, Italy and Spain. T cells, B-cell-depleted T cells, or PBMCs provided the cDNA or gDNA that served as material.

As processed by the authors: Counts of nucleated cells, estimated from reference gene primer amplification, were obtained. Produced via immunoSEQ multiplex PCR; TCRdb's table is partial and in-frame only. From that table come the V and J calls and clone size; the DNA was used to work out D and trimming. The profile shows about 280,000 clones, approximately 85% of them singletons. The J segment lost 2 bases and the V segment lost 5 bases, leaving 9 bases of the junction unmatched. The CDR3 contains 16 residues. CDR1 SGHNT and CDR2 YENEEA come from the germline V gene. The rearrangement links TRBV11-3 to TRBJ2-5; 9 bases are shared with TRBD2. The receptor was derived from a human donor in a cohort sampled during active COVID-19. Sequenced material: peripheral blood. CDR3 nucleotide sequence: TGTGCCAGCAGCCTATCGACTAGCGGACAACAAGAGACCCAGTACTTC. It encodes CASSLSTSGQQETQYF.